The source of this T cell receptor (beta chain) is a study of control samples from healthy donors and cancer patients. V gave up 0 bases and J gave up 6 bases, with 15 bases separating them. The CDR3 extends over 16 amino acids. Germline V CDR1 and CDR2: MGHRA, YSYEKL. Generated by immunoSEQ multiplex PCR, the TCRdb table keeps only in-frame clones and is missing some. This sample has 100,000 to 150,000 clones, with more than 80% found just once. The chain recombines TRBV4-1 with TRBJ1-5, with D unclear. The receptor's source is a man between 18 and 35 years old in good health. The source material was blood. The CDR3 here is CASSQDWSFVGQPQHF. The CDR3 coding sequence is TGCGCCAGCAGCCAAGATTGGTCGTTTGTGGGTCAGCCCCAGCATTTT.